This paragraph covers one T cell receptor beta chain sequence. What it binds is not known. The PCR was carried out with 60 Vbeta primers and 13 Jbeta primers. Measured with immunoSEQ multiplex PCR; TCRdb has only the in-frame clones, and not every one. This repertoire comprises around 140,000 clones; its ten largest clones make up 0.96%. The sample is drawn from a study of cytomegalovirus exposure and HLA in healthy donors. Unmatched junction bases numbered 14, after V lost 5 bases and J lost 5 bases. Germline CDR1 SEHNR, CDR2 FQNEAQ (reference sequence). This CDR3 contains 17 residues. Study-wide results and caveats: The later analysis indicated that the majority of CMV-associated TCR beta chains appeared HLA-restricted. Accurate predictions that matched the HLA-A and HLA-B alleles of most subjects were reportedly made from TCR beta sequences. It emerged from a later analysis that several of the most significant clusters appeared to be linked to common viral pathogens. HLA allele associations emerged for some 16,000 TCR beta sequences in a later analysis, at 0.05 false discovery rate.

This receptor was taken from a male donor in good health and CMV-seronegative. The sequenced material came from PBMCs. J is TRBJ2-2 and V is TRBV7-9, with 7 bases matching TRBD2. This chain's CDR3 is CASSEKRGGGGTGELFF. CDR3 nucleotide sequence: TGTGCCAGCAGCGAGAAGAGAGGCGGGGGTGGTACCGGGGAGCTGTTTTTT.